This is a list of T cell receptor beta chains from one sample in a study of monozygotic twins with inflammatory bowel disease. TCRdb reprocessed the 5' RACE reads and keeps a single row for each CDR3 protein, giving no DNA. The table for this sample gives about 210,000 distinct CDR3 sequences. Sequencing used blood. The source of these receptors is a human donor with ulcerative colitis or Crohn's disease, or a healthy co-twin of an affected twin (not recorded which). Both conserved end residues are part of each CDR3. The order of the fields is J gene, V gene, CDR3 protein.

TRBJ1-2 | TRBV12-3/TRBV12-4 | CASSLTGGGYGYTF
TRBJ2-3 | TRBV5-1 | CASSLVAGGDTDTQYF
TRBJ1-6 | TRBV7-6 | CASSPATYNSPLHF
TRBJ2-1 | TRBV7-3 | CASSVISGEQFF
TRBJ1-2 | TRBV20-1 | CSARDQALPGHGYTF
TRBJ1-3 | TRBV7-2 | CASSLVAGGVNTIYF
TRBJ1-2 | TRBV5-5 | CASSYQSGAGQVYGYTF
TRBJ2-5 | TRBV6-1 | CASSLLNPRIQETQYF
TRBJ2-1 | TRBV11-2 | CASSIYGTSGGSSYNEQFF
TRBJ2-3 | TRBV20-1 | CSAKWGGGPDTQYF
TRBJ2-7 | TRBV3-1 | CASSQRQGSLYEQYF
TRBJ2-3 | TRBV18 | CASSPIDTQYF
TRBJ1-2 | TRBV24-1 | CATSEASANYGYTF
TRBJ2-1 | TRBV2 | CALWGGDEQFF
TRBJ2-7 | TRBV7-2 | CASSPYRGVTYEQYF
TRBJ1-1 | TRBV7-9 | CASSFGVTEAFF
TRBJ2-7 | TRBV5-4 | CASSSLGQGSSYEQYF
TRBJ2-1 | TRBV7-2 | CASSLGGGRRNEQFF
TRBJ2-7 | TRBV3-1 | CASSPGVAGEAPYEQYF
TRBJ2-7 | TRBV19 | CASSEQGASYEQYF
TRBJ1-2 | TRBV3-1 | CASSQDRGYGGYTF
TRBJ2-7 | TRBV5-1 | CASSPDRGSYEQYF